This T cell receptor beta chain derives from a study of T cells in Graves' hyperthyroidism and ophthalmopathy. The CDR3 is made up of 13 amino acids. CDR1 and CDR2 (germline): SNHLY, FYNNEI. Trimming stripped 6 bases from V and 5 bases from J, with 13 bases between. The source material, RNA transcripts, was used to amplify TCR beta CDR3 regions. First-round RT-PCR of the TCR CDR3 relied on the HTBI primer set. Using its own MiXCR run on the multiplex PCR reads, TCRdb lists one record per CDR3 protein. The data contain over 500,000 distinct CDR3 sequences, roughly 45% of them singletons. Patients showing uncontrolled infection, other autoimmune disease, pregnancy or lactation were ineligible.

J is TRBJ1-2 and V is TRBV2, with TRBD1 as a possible D gene (5 bases). The sequence was collected from an adult woman with Graves' disease, either hyperthyroidism or ophthalmopathy (not recorded which). Sequences were obtained from peripheral blood or thyroid tissue (not recorded which). The CDR3 DNA sequence: TGTGCCAGCAGAGGGGCTATGGGTTATGGCTACACCTTC. Its translation: CASRGAMGYGYTF.